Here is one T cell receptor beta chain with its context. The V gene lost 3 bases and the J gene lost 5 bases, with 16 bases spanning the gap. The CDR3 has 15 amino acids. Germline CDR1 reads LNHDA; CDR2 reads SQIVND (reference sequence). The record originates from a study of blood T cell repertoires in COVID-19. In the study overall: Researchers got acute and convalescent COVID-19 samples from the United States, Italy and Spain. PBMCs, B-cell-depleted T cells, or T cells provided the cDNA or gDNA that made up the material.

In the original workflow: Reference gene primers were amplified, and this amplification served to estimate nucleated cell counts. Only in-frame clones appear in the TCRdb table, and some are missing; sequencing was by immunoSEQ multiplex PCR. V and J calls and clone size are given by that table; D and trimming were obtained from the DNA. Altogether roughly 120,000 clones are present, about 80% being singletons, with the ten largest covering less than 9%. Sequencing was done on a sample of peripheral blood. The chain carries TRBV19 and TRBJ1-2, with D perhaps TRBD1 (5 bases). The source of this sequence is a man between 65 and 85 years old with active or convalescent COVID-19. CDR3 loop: CASSIWRDREYGYTF. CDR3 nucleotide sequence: TGTGCCAGTAGTATTTGGAGGGACCGCGAATATGGCTACACCTTC.